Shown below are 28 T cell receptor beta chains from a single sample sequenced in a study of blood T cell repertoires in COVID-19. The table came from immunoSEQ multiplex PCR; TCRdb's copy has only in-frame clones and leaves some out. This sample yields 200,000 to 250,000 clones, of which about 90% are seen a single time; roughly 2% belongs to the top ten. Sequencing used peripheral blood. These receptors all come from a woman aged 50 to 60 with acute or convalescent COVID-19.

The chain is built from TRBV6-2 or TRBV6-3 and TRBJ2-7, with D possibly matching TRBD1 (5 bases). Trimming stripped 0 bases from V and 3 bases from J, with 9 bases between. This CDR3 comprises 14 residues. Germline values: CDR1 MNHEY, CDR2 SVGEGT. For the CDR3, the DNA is TGTGCCAGCAGTTACTCAGGGCAGGGCTACGAGCAGTACTTC. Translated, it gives CASSYSGQGYEQYF.

As DNA, the CDR3 is TGTGCCAGCAGCCGGGCCAGGGAAGAGACCCAGTACTTC. It is translated as CASSRAREETQYF. This chain links TRBV3-1 (or the pseudogene TRBV3-2) with TRBJ2-5; perhaps TRBD1 as D (5 bases). Germline values: CDR1 LGHDT, CDR2 YNNKEL (reference sequence). CDR3 length equals 13 residues. The germline V and J ends were trimmed by 4 bases and 3 bases, with 9 bases remaining between them.

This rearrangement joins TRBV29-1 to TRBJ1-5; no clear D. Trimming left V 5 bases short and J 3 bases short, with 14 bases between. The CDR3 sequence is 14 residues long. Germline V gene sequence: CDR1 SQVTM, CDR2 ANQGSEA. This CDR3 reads CSVSLLGVNQPQHF. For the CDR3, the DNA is TGCAGCGTTAGTCTACTAGGAGTCAATCAGCCCCAGCATTTT.

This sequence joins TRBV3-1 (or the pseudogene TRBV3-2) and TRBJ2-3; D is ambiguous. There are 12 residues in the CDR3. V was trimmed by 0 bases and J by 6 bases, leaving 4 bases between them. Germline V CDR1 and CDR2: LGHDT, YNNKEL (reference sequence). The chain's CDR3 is CASSQDQDTQYF. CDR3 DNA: TGTGCCAGCAGCCAAGATCAGGATACGCAGTATTTT.

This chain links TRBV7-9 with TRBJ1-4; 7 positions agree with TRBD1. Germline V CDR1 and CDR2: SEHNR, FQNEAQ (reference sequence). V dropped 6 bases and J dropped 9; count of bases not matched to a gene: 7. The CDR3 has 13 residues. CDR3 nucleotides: TGTGCCAGCAGTCGGAGGGGGCTACAAAAACTGTTTTTT. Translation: CASSRRGLQKLFF. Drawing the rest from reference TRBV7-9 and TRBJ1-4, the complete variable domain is DTGVSQNPRHKITKRGQNVTFRCDPISEHNRLYWYRQTLGQGPEFLTYFQNEAQLEKSRLLSDRFSAERPKGSFSTLEIQRTEQGDSAMYLCASSRRGLQKLFFGSGTQLSVL.

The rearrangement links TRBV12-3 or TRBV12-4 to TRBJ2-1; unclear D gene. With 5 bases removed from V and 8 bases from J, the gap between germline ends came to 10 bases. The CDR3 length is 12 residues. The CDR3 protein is CASSPLKYEQFF. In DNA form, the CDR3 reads TGTGCCAGCAGTCCACTGAAGTATGAGCAGTTCTTC.

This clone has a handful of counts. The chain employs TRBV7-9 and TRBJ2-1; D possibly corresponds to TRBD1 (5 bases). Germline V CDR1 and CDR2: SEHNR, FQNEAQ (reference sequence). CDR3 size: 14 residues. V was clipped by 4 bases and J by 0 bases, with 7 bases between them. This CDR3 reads CASSSGPSYNEQFF. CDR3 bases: TGTGCCAGCAGCTCAGGGCCCTCCTACAATGAGCAGTTCTTC.

This CDR3 reads CASSLGTARETQYF. CDR3 nucleotides: TGTGCCAGCAGCTTAGGGACAGCCCGGGAGACCCAGTACTTC. The V call is TRBV11-2, the J call TRBJ2-5; TRBD1 is a possible D gene (6 bases). The CDR3 spans 14 residues. The V end was cut by 1 base, the J end by 5 bases, with 11 bases between. Germline V gene lookup returns CDR1 SGHAT and CDR2 FQNNGV. Variable domain in full (rest from reference TRBV11-2 and TRBJ2-5): EAGVAQSPRYKIIEKRQSVAFWCNPISGHATLYWYQQILGQGPKLLIQFQNNGVVDDSQLPKDRFSAERLKGVDSTLKIQPAKLEDSAVYLCASSLGTARETQYFGPGTRLLVL.

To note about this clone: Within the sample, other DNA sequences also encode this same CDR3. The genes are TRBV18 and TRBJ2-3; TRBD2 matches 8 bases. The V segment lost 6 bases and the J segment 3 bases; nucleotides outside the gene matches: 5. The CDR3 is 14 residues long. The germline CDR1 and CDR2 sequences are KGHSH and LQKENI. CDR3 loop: CASSPGLGTDTQYF. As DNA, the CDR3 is TGTGCCAGCTCCCCGGGACTAGGGACAGATACGCAGTATTTT.

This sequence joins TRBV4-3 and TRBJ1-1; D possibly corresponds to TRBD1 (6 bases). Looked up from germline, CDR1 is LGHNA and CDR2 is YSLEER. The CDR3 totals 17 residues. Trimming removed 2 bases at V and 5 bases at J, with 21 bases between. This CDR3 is CASSQNLLQGGRTEAFF. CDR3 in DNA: TGCGCCAGCAGCCAAAACCTTTTACAGGGTGGCAGGACTGAAGCTTTCTTT.

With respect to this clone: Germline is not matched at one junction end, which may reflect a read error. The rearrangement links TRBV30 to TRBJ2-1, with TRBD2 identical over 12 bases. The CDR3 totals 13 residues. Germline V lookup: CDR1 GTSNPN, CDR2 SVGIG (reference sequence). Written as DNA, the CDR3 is TGTACCTGCCGCAGGGGACTAGCGGGTGAGCAGTTCTTC. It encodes CTCRRGLAGEQFF.

As DNA, the CDR3 is TGTGCCAGCGACTGGGGGAGGAGGACGGAGACCCAGTACTTC. The encoded protein is CASDWGRRTETQYF. The V call is TRBV5-6, the J call TRBJ2-5; D is possibly TRBD2 (6 bases). Deletions cut 7 bases from V and 5 bases from J, with 18 bases between. The CDR3 is 14 residues long. Germline V gene sequence: CDR1 SGHDT, CDR2 YYEEEE.

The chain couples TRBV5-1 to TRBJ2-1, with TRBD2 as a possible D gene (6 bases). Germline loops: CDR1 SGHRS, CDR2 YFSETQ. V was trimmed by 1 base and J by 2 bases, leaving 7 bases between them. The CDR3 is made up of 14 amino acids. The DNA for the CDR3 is TGCGCCAGCAGCTTGATAGCGGCCTACAATGAGCAGTTCTTC. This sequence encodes CASSLIAAYNEQFF.

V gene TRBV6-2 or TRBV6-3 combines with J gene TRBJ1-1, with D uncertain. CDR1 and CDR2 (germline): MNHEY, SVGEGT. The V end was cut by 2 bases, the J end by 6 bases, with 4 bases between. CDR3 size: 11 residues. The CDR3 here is CASSYIAEAFF. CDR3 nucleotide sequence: TGTGCCAGCAGTTACATCGCTGAAGCTTTCTTT.

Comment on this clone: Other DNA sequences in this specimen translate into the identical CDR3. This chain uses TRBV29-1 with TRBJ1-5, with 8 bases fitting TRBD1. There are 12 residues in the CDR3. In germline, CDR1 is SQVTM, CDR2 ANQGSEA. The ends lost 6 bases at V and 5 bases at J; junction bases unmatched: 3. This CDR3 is CSVGQGDQPQHF. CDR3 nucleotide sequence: TGCAGCGTCGGACAGGGAGATCAGCCCCAGCATTTT. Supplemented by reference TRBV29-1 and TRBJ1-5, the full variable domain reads SAVISQKPSRDICQRGTSLTIQCQVDSQVTMMFWYRQQPGQSLTLIATANQGSEATYESGFVIDKFPISRPNLTFSTLTVSNMSPEDSSIYLCSVGQGDQPQHFGDGTRLSIL.

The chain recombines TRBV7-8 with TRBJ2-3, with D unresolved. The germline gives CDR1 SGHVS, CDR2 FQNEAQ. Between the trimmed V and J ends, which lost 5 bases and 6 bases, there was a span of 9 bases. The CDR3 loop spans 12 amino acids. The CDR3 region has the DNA TGTGCCAGCAGCCGGCCACTTGATACGCAGTATTTT. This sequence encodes CASSRPLDTQYF.

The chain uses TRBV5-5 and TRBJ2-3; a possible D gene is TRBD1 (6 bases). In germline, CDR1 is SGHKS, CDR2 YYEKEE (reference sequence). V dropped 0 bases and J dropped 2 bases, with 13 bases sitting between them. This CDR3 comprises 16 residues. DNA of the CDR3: TGTGCCAGCAGCTTGGGAGGGGGACGTATCACAGATACGCAGTATTTT. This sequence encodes CASSLGGGRITDTQYF.

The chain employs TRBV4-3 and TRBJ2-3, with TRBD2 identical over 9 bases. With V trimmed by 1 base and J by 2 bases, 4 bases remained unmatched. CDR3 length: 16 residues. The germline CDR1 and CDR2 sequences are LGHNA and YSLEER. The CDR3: CASSQVLAGYTDTQYF. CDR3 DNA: TGCGCCAGCAGCCAAGTTCTAGCGGGGTACACAGATACGCAGTATTTT.

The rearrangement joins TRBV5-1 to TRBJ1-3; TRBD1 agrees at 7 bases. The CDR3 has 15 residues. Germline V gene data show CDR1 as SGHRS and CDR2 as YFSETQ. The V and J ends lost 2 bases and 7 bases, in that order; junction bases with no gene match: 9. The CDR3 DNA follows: TGCGCCAGCAGCTTAGGGGGCGCAGTAAGCAACACCATATATTTT. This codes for CASSLGGAVSNTIYF.

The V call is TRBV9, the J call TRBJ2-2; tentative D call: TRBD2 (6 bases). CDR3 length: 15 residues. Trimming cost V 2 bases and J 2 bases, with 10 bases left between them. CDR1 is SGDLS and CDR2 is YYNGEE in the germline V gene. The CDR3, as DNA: TGTGCCAGCAGCGTCCTTAGCGGTAACACCGGGGAGCTGTTTTTT. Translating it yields CASSVLSGNTGELFF.

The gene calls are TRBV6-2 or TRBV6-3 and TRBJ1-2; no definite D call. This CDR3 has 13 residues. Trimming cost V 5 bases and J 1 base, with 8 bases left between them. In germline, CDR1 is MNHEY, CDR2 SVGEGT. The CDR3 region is CASSAGYNYGYTF. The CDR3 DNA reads TGTGCCAGCAGTGCGGGCTATAACTATGGCTACACCTTC.

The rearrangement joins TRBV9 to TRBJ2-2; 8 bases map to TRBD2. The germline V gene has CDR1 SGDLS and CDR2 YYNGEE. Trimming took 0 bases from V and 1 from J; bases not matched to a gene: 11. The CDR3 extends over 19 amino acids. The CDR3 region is CASSVGLVVAGWNTGELFF. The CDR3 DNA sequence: TGTGCCAGCAGCGTAGGGCTGGTAGTAGCGGGGTGGAACACCGGGGAGCTGTTTTTT.

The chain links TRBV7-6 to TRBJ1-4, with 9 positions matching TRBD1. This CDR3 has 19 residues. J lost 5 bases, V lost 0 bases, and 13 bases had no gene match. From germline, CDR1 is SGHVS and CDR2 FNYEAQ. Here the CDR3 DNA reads TGTGCCAGCAGCTTAGCGAATTCCCAATACGGGACAGGGAATGAAAAACTGTTTTTT. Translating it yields CASSLANSQYGTGNEKLFF.

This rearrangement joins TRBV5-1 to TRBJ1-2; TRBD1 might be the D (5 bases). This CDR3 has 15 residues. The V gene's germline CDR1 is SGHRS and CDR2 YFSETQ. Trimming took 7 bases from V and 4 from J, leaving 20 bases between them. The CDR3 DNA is TGCGCCAGCGCCTCCACCGGGACGGGGGGCTATGGCTACACCTTC. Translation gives CASASTGTGGYGYTF.

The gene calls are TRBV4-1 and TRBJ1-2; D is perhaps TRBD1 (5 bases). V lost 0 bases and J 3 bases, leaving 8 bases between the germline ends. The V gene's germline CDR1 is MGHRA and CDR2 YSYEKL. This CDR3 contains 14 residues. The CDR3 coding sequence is TGCGCCAGCAGCCAAGAATTCAGGGACTATGGCTACACCTTC. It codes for CASSQEFRDYGYTF.

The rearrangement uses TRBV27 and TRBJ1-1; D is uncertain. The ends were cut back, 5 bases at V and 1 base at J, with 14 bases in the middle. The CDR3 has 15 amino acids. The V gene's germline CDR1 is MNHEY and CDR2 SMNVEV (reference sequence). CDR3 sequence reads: CASSPRRDWNTEAFF. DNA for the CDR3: TGTGCCAGCAGTCCCCGAAGAGATTGGAACACTGAAGCTTTCTTT.

CDR3 sequence (DNA): TGTGCCAGCAGTCCGTACGTGTTCGCAAGCTCCGTCTCTGGAAACACCATATATTTT. As protein: CASSPYVFASSVSGNTIYF. The rearrangement joins TRBV5-6 to TRBJ1-3; D unresolved. Germline CDR1 SGHDT, CDR2 YYEEEE. V lost 5 bases, J lost 0 bases, and 24 bases lay in between. The CDR3 is 19 residues long.

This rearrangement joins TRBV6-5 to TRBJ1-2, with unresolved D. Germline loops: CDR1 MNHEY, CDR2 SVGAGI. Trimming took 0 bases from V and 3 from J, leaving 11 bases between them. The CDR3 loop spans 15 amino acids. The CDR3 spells CASSYSREGYYGYTF. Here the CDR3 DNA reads TGTGCCAGCAGTTACTCGAGGGAGGGTTACTATGGCTACACCTTC.